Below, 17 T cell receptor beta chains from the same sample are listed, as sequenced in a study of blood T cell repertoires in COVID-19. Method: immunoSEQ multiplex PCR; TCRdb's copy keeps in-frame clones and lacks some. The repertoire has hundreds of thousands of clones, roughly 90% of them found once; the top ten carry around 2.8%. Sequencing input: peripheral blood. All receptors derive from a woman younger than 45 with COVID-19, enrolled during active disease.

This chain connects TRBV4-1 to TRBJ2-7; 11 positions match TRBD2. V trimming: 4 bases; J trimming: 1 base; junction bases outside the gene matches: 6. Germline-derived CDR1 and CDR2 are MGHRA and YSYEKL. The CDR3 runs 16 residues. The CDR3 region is CASSPTPSGGSYEQYF. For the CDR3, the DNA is TGCGCCAGCAGCCCCACCCCTAGCGGGGGGTCCTACGAGCAGTACTTC.

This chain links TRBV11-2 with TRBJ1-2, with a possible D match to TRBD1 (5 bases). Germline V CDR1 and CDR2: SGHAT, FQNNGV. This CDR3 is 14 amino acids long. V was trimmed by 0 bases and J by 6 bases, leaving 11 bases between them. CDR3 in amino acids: CASSLDQGRDGYTF. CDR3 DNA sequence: TGTGCCAGCAGCTTAGATCAGGGTAGGGATGGCTACACCTTC.

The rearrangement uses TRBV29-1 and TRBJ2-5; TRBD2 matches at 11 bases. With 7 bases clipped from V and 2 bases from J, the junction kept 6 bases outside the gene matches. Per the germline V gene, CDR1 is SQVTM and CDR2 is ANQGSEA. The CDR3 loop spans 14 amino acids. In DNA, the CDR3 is TGCAGCGCCCCGGGACTAGCGGTACAAGAGACCCAGTACTTC. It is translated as CSAPGLAVQETQYF.

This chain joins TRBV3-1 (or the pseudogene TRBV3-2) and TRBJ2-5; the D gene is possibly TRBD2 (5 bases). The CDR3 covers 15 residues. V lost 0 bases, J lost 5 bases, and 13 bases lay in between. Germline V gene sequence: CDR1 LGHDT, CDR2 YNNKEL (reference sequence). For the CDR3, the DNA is TGTGCCAGCAGCCAAGATTCGGGGTGGGGTGAGACCCAGTACTTC. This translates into CASSQDSGWGETQYF.

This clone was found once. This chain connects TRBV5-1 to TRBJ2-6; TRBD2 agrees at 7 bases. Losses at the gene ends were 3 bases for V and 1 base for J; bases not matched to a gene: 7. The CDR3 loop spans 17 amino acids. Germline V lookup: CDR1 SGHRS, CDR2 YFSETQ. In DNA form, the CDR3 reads TGCGCCAGCAGCTCCGTTGCGGGAGTGTCTGGGGCCAACGTCCTGACTTTC. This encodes CASSSVAGVSGANVLTF. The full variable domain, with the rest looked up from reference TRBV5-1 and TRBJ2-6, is KAGVTQTPRYLIKTRGQQVTLSCSPISGHRSVSWYQQTPGQGLQFLFEYFSETQRNKGNFPGRFSGRQFSNSRSEMNVSTLELGDSALYLCASSSVAGVSGANVLTFGAGSRLTVL.

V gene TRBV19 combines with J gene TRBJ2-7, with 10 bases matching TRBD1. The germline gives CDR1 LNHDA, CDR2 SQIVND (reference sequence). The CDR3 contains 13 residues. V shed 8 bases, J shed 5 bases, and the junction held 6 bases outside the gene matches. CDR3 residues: CASAGGQGNEQYF. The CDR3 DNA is TGTGCCAGTGCGGGGGGACAGGGGAACGAGCAGTACTTC.

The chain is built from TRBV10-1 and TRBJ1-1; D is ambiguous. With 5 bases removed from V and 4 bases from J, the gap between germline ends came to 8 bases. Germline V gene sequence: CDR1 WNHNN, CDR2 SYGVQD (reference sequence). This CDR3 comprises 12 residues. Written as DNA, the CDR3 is TGCGCCAGCAGTAAAGGGAGCACTGAAGCTTTCTTT. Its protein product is CASSKGSTEAFF.

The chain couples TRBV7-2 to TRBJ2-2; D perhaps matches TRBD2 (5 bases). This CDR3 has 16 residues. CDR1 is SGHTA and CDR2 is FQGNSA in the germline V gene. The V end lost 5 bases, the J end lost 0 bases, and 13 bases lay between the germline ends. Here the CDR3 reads CASSPPGGANTGELFF. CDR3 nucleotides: TGTGCCAGCAGCCCCCCCGGAGGAGCGAACACCGGGGAGCTGTTTTTT.

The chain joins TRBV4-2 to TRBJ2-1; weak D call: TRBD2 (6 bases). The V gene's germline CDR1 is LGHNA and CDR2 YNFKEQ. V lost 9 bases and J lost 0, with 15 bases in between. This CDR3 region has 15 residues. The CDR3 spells CASRARGISYNEQFF. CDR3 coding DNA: TGTGCCAGTCGCGCCCGGGGGATCTCCTACAATGAGCAGTTCTTC.

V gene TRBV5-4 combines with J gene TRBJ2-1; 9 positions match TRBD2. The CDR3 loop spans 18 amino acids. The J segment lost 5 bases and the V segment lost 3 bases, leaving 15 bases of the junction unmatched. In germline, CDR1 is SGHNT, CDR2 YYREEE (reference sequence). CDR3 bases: TGTGCCAGCAGCTGGAGGGTATTAGGACTAGCGAGTAACAATGAGCAGTTCTTC. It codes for CASSWRVLGLASNNEQFF.

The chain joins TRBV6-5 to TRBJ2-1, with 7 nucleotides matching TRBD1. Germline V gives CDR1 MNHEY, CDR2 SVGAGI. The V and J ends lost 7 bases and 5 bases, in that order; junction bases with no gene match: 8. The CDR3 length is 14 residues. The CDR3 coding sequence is TGTGCCAGCACCCCGGACAGGTGGCACAATGAGCAGTTCTTC. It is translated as CASTPDRWHNEQFF.

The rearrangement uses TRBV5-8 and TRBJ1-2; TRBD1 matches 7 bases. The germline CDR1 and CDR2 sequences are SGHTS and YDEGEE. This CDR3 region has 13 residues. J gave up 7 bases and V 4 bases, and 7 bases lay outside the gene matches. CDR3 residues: CASSPTGIAGYTF. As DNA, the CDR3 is TGTGCCAGCAGCCCGACAGGGATTGCTGGCTACACCTTC.

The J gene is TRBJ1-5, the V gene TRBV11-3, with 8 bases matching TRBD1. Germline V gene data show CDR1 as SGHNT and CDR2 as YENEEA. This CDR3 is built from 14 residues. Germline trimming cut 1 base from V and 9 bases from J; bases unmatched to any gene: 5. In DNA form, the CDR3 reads TGTGCCAGCAGCTTAGGACAGGGGAGCCCGCCCCAGCATTTT. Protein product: CASSLGQGSPPQHF.

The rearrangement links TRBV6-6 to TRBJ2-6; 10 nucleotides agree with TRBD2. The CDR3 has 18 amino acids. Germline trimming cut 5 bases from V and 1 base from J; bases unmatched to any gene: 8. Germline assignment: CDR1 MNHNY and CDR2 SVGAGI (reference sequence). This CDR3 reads CASSPLAGKASGANVLTF. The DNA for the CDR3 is TGTGCCAGCAGTCCACTAGCGGGAAAAGCTTCTGGGGCCAACGTCCTGACTTTC.

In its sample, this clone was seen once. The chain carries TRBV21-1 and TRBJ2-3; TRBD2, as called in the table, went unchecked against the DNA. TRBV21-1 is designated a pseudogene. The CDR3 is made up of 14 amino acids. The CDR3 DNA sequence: TGTGCCAGCAGCAACGGGACTATCACAGATACGCAGTATTTT. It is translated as CASSNGTITDTQYF.

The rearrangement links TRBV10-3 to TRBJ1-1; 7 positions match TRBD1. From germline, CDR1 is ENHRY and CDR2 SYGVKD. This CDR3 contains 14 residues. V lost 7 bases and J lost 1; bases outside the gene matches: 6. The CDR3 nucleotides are TGTGCCATCACCCTAGACAGGGCGAACACTGAAGCTTTCTTT. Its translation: CAITLDRANTEAFF.

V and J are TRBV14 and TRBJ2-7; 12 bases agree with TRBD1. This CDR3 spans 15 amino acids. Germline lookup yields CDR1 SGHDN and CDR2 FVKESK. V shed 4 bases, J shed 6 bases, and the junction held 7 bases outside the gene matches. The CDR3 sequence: CASSLLGTGGGEQYF. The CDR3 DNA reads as TGTGCCAGCAGCCTCCTGGGGACAGGGGGCGGCGAGCAGTACTTC.